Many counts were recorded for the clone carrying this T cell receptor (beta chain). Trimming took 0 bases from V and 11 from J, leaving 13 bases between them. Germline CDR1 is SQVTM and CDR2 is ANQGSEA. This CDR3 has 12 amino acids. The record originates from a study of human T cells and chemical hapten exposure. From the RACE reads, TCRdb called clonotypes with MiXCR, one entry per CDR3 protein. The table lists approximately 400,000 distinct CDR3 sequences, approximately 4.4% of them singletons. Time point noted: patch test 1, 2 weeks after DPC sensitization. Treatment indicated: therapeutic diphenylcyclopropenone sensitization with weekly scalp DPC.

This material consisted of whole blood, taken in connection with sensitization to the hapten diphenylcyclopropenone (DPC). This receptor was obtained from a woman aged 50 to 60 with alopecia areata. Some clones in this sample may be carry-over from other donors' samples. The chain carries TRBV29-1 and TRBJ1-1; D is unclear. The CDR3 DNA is TGCAGCGTTGAAGATCTGGGGATATCGGCTTTCTTT. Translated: CSVEDLGISAFF.